Listed below are T cell receptor beta chains from one sample, sequenced in a study of T-cell reconstitution after alpha-beta-depleted transplantation in children. One entry per CDR3 protein results from TCRdb running MiXCR on the PCR reads. The sample records about 300,000 distinct CDR3 sequences, 7.5% to 9% being singletons. The material sequenced was peripheral blood, taken 360 days after TCRalphabeta/CD19-depleted stem cell transplant. The receptors come from a female patient aged 2-10 years who had a stem cell transplant for Fanconi anemia, so the T cells may come from the graft donor. CDR3s include the opening cysteine and the closing phenylalanine or tryptophan. A D gene is named only where the DNA matches it firmly.

D gene	V gene	CDR3 protein
TRBD1	TRBV3-1	CASSQGQGQNTEAFF
NA	TRBV4-3	CASSQGTIHEQYF
TRBD2	TRBV12-3/TRBV12-4	CTSSLAHLLAGKYNEQFF
NA	TRBV7-9	CASSFPVPHTEAFF
TRBD2	TRBV11-2	CASSKLAGWDIQYF
TRBD1	TRBV10-2	CASSGGQVANYGYTF
TRBD2	TRBV24-1	CATSDFGGGRHEQFF
NA	TRBV6-1	CASSERVFSTDTQYF
NA	TRBV7-3	CASSLSAGFTYNEQFF
NA	TRBV2	CASSEWEGYTF
NA	TRBV4-2	CASSQGDGAEYNEQFF
NA	TRBV5-6	CASSSRARVSTEAFF
NA	TRBV11-2	CASSLEFGGTEAFF
TRBD1	TRBV24-1	CATSDLGGTGDTEAFF
TRBD1	TRBV9	CASSDRGNTEAFF
TRBD2	TRBV12-3/TRBV12-4	CASSLQISGSHRELFF
TRBD2	TRBV3-1	CASSSWTSGSLSEQFF
NA	TRBV12-3/TRBV12-4	CASSPTTAQEVGYTF
NA	TRBV28	CASSLSLSYNSPLHF
NA	TRBV5-1	CASSLGQGPNEKLFF
NA	TRBV25-1	CASSESAGRTYEQYF
NA	TRBV5-1	CASSFASQETQYF
NA	TRBV6-1	CASSQGQTQYF
NA	TRBV6-5	CASRRGAGQPQHF
NA	TRBV21-1	CASSKGPHYEQYF
NA	TRBV20-1	CSARDPGTPQETQYF
NA	TRBV30	CAWRDEGRWTGELFF
NA	TRBV25-1	CASRQPPRDGSYEQYF
TRBD1	TRBV18	CASSLRQGASYEQYF